Shown below are 14 T cell receptor beta chains from a single sample sequenced in a study of high-grade serous ovarian cancer treatment subgroups (dated by TCRdb to the early 2020s). Library creation used the immunoSEQ multiplex PCR assay. In its TCRdb copy, this immuneACCESS table keeps in-frame sequences only and misses some clones. Where compared with another copy, unresolved V genes explain less than half of these, and the others have no known cause. The sample data list 18,000 or so clones, and around 75% of these were observed just once. The ten biggest clones cover about 6.5% of the sample. Tumor samples were collected prior to definitive surgery or chemotherapy. Sequences were obtained from tumor tissue. The source of these receptors is a human donor with high-grade serous ovarian cancer.

The genes are TRBV19 and TRBJ1-2; TRBD1 might be the D (5 bases). V lost 10 bases and J 6 bases, leaving 18 bases between the germline ends. The CDR3 covers 13 residues. The germline V gene has CDR1 LNHDA and CDR2 SQIVND (reference sequence). In nucleotides, the CDR3 is TGTGCCACCGGGACGAATGGGCTGGATGGCTACACCTTC. Amino acid sequence: CATGTNGLDGYTF.

This clone was observed a handful of times. CDR3 residues: CASSPQGLGGGYTF. The DNA for the CDR3 is TGCGCCAGCAGCCCTCAGGGGTTGGGAGGTGGCTACACCTTC. The rearrangement uses TRBV4-1 and TRBJ1-2; possible D gene TRBD1, 6 bases. The CDR3 sequence is 14 residues long. The germline V gene encodes CDR1 MGHRA and CDR2 YSYEKL. V was trimmed by 4 bases and J by 7 bases, leaving 16 bases between them.

The chain uses TRBV10-3 and TRBJ2-7, with unresolved D. Trimming took 0 bases from V and 4 from J, leaving 4 bases between them. CDR1 is ENHRY, CDR2 SYGVKD, per germline. The CDR3 length is 12 residues. The chain's CDR3 is CAISESRYEQYF. DNA for the CDR3: TGTGCCATCAGTGAGTCTCGGTACGAGCAGTACTTC.

The sample holds a few counts of this clone. The CDR3 bases are TGTGCCAGCACGGCCTGGGGGGAGCAGTACTTC. This codes for CASTAWGEQYF. The chain couples TRBV25-1 to TRBJ2-7; D may match TRBD1 or TRBD2 (5 bases each). Trimming took off 7 bases at V and 7 bases at J, with 11 bases between the two ends. Germline CDR1 and CDR2: MGHDK and SYGVNS. The CDR3 is made up of 11 amino acids.

The chain has TRBV5-8 and TRBJ1-2; D not resolved. Germline V lookup: CDR1 SGHTS, CDR2 YDEGEE. The ends were cut back, 4 bases at V and 5 bases at J, with 6 bases in the middle. The CDR3 covers 11 residues. The CDR3 region has the DNA TGTGCCAGCAGCCTAACATATGGCTACACCTTC. Its protein is CASSLTYGYTF.

The chain has TRBV7-2 and TRBJ1-3, with 9 positions matching TRBD1. Losses at the gene ends were 4 bases for V and 2 bases for J; bases not matched to a gene: 3. Germline-derived CDR1 and CDR2 are SGHTA and FQGNSA. The CDR3 is 15 residues long. The CDR3 region is CASSSGQGTGNTIYF. In DNA, the CDR3 is TGTGCCAGCAGCTCGGGACAGGGCACTGGAAACACCATATATTTT.

CDR3 region: CATRARLENTGELFF. The CDR3 DNA sequence: TGTGCCACCCGGGCGAGACTAGAGAACACCGGGGAGCTGTTTTTT. This sequence joins TRBV19 and TRBJ2-2; tentative D call: TRBD2 (6 bases). Germline V gene sequence: CDR1 LNHDA, CDR2 SQIVND (reference sequence). This CDR3 comprises 15 residues. Trimming stripped 10 bases from V and 1 base from J, with 16 bases between.

The rearrangement uses TRBV29-1 and TRBJ2-1; no definite D call. This CDR3 contains 13 residues. V lost 6 bases to trimming and J lost 6 bases, with 15 bases between them. The germline V gene encodes CDR1 SQVTM and CDR2 ANQGSEA. In DNA, the CDR3 is TGCAGCGTCGAGAGGTGGGCTACCAATGAGCAGTTCTTC. Protein product: CSVERWATNEQFF.

The chain couples TRBV5-6 to TRBJ1-2; 9 bases fit TRBD1. Germline CDR1 is SGHDT and CDR2 is YYEEEE. The CDR3 is made up of 13 amino acids. The junction had 5 bases not matched to a gene; V was cut back by 5 bases and J by 6 bases. CDR3 sequence reads: CASRGQGMDGYTF. Written as DNA, the CDR3 is TGTGCCAGCAGGGGACAGGGTATGGATGGCTACACCTTC.

This clone was detected a few times. The gene calls are TRBV9 and TRBJ1-2; the D gene is possibly TRBD1 (5 bases). Per germline, CDR1 SGDLS and CDR2 YYNGEE. The length of the CDR3 is 13 residues. Trimming pared 3 bases from V and 6 bases from J, leaving 12 bases between. In DNA, the CDR3 is TGTGCCAGCAGCGAGGACGGGGGGGATGGCTACACCTTC. Its translation: CASSEDGGDGYTF.

This clone is a singleton in its sample. The rearrangement uses TRBV27 and TRBJ1-2, with D uncertain. There are 14 residues in the CDR3. Trimming took 0 bases from V and 7 from J, leaving 12 bases between them. CDR1 is MNHEY and CDR2 is SMNVEV in the germline V gene (reference sequence). CDR3 amino acids: CASSLSASAGGYTF. The CDR3 DNA sequence: TGTGCCAGCAGTTTATCAGCGTCTGCCGGTGGCTACACCTTC.

The chain couples TRBV6-5 to TRBJ1-5, with D unclear. The CDR3 has 13 residues. Germline assignment: CDR1 MNHEY and CDR2 SVGAGI. The V gene lost 0 bases and the J gene lost 6 bases, with 6 bases spanning the gap. CDR3 DNA: TGTGCCAGCAGTTACTCGGTAGGTCAGCCCCAGCATTTT. This translates into CASSYSVGQPQHF.

The CDR3 nucleotides read TGTGCCAGCAGCCCCTCCGGAGGGAGGAGCACAGATACGCAGTATTTT. It is translated as CASSPSGGRSTDTQYF. V usage is TRBV7-3 and J usage is TRBJ2-3, with TRBD2 as a possible D gene (6 bases). CDR1 and CDR2 (germline): SGHTA, FQGTGA. V gave up 5 bases and J gave up 0 bases, with 15 bases separating them. The CDR3 is made up of 16 amino acids.

CDR3 amino acids: CASSDLLAGAVSYNEQFF. The CDR3 DNA reads as TGTGCCAGCAGCGACCTACTAGCGGGCGCCGTCTCCTACAATGAGCAGTTCTTC. V gene TRBV5-6 combines with J gene TRBJ2-1, with 9 bases fitting TRBD2. Looked up from germline, CDR1 is SGHDT and CDR2 is YYEEEE. Trimming cost V 4 bases and J 0 bases; bases outside gene matches: 11. The CDR3 is 18 residues long.